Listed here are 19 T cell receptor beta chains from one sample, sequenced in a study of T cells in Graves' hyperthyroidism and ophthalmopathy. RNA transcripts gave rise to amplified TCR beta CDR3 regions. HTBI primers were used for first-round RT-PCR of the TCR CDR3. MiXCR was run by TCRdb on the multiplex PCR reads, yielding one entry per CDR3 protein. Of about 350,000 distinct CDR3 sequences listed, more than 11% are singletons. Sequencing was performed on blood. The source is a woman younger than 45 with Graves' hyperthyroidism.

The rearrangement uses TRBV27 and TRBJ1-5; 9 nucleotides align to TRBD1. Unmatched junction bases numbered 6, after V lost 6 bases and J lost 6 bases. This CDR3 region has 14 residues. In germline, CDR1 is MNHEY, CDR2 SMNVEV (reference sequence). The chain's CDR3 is CASRRTGAGQPQHF. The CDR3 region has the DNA TGTGCCAGCAGACGGACAGGGGCCGGTCAGCCCCAGCATTTT.

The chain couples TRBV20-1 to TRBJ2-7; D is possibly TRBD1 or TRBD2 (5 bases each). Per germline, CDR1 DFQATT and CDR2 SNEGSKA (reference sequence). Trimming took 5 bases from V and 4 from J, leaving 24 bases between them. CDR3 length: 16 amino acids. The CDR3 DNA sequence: TGCAGTGCTTGGGGCGCTGGGGGATCCTTCGGTTACGAGCAGTACTTC. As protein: CSAWGAGGSFGYEQYF.

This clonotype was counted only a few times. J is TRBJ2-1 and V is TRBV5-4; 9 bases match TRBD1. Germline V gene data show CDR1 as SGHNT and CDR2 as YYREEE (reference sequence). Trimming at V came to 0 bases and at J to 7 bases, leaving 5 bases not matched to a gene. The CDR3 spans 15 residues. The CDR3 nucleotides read TGTGCCAGCAGCTTGGCTGGACAGGGGATGAATGAGCAGTTCTTC. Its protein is CASSLAGQGMNEQFF.

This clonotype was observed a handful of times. CDR3 nucleotides: TGTGCCACCAGTGACCCAGGGACTAGCGGAACTACCGGGGAGCTGTTTTTT. Its protein is CATSDPGTSGTTGELFF. This chain connects TRBV24-1 to TRBJ2-2; 11 bases fit TRBD2. The CDR3 contains 17 residues. Germline CDR1 is KGHDR and CDR2 is SFDVKD. With 4 bases clipped from V and 5 bases from J, the junction kept 8 bases outside the gene matches.

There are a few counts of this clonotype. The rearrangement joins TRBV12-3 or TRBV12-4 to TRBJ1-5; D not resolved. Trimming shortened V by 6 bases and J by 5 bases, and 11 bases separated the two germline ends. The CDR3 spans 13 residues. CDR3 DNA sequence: TGTGCCAGCAGGCAATCTGGGGATCAGCCCCAGCATTTT. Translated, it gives CASRQSGDQPQHF.

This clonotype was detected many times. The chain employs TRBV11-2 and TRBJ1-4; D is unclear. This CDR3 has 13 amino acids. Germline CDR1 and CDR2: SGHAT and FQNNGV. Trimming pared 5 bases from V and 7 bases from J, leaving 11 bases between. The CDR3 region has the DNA TGTGCCAGCAGCGGGTGGAGGAGTGAAAAACTGTTTTTT. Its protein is CASSGWRSEKLFF.

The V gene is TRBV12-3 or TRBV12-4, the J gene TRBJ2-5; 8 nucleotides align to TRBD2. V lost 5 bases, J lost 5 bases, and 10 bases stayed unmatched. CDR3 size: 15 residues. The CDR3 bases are TGTGCCAGCAGTCGAGACGGGAGGGCCTGGGAGACCCAGTACTTC. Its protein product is CASSRDGRAWETQYF.

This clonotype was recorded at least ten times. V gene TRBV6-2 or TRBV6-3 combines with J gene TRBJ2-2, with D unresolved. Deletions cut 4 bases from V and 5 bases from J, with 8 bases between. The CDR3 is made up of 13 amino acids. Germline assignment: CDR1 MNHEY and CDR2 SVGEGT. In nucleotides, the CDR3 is TGTGCCAGCAGTTCCGTGGTAACCGGGGAGCTGTTTTTT. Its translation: CASSSVVTGELFF.

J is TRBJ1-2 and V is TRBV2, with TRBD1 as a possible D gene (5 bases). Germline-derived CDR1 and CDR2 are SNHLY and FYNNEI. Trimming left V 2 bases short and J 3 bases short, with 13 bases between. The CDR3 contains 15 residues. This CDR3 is CASSEPAGGDYGYTF. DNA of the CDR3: TGTGCCAGCAGTGAACCGGCCGGGGGGGACTATGGCTACACCTTC.

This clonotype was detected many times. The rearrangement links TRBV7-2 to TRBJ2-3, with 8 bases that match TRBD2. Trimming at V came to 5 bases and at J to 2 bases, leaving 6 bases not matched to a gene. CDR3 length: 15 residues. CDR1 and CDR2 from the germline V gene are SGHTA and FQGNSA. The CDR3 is CASSPRTSNTDTQYF. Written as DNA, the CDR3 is TGTGCCAGCAGCCCGAGGACTAGCAACACAGATACGCAGTATTTT.

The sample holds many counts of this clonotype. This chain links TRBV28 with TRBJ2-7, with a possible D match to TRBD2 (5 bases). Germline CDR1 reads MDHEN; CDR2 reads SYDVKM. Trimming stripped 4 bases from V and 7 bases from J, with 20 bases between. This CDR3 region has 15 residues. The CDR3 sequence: CASSSPTGPRGEQYF. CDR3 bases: TGTGCCAGCAGTTCACCCACCGGCCCTCGAGGGGAGCAGTACTTC.

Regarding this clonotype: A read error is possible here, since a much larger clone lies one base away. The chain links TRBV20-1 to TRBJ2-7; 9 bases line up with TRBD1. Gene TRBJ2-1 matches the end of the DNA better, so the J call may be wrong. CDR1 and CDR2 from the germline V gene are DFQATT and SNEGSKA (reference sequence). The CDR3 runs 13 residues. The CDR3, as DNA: TGCAGTGCTAGCCGACAGGGGGAGTACGAGCAGTTCTTC. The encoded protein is CSASRQGEYEQFF.

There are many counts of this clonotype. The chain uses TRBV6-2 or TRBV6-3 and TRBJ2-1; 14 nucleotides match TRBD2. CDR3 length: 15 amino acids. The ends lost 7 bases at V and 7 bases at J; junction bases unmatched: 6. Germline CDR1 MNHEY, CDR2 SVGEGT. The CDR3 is CASNLGLAGVNEQFF. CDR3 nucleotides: TGTGCCAGCAACCTGGGACTAGCGGGAGTGAATGAGCAGTTCTTC.

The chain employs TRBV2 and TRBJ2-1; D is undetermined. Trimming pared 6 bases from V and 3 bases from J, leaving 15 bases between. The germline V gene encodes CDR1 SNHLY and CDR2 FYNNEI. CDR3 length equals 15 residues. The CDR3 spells CASRESGRIYNEQFF. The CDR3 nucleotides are TGTGCCAGCAGGGAAAGTGGGCGGATCTACAATGAGCAGTTCTTC.

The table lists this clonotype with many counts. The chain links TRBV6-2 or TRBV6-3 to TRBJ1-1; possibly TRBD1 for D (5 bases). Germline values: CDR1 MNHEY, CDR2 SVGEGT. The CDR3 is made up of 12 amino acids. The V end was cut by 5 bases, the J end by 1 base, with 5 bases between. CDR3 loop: CASSQGNTEAFF. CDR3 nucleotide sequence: TGTGCCAGCAGTCAGGGGAACACTGAAGCTTTCTTT.

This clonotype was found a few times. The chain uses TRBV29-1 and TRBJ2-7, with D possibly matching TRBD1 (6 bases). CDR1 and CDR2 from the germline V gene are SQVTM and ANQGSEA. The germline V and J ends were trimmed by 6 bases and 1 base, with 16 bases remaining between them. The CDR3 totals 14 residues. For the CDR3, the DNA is TGCAGCGTGAACCGGGACATGGGTTCCTACGAGCAGTACTTC. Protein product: CSVNRDMGSYEQYF.

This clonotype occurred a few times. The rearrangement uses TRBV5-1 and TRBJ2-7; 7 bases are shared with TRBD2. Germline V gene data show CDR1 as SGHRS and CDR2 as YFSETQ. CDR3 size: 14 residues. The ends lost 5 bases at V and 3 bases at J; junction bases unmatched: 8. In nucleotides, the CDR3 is TGCGCCAGCAGTTTTGTGGCTAGCGGCTACGAGCAGTACTTC. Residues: CASSFVASGYEQYF. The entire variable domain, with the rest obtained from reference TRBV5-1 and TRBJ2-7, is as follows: KAGVTQTPRYLIKTRGQQVTLSCSPISGHRSVSWYQQTPGQGLQFLFEYFSETQRNKGNFPGRFSGRQFSNSRSEMNVSTLELGDSALYLCASSFVASGYEQYFGPGTRLTVT.

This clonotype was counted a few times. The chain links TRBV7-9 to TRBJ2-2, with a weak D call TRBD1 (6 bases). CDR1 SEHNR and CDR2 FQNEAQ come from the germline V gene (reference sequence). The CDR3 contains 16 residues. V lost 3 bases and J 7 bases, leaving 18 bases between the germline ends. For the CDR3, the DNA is TGTGCCAGCAGCTTTCTGACAGGTGGTTTACACGGGGAGCTGTTTTTT. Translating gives CASSFLTGGLHGELFF.

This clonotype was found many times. CDR3 DNA: TGTGCCAGCAGCGAGGGACAAGGCTCCTACAATGAGCAGTTCTTC. It yields the protein CASSEGQGSYNEQFF. The rearrangement joins TRBV11-3 to TRBJ2-1; D is possibly TRBD1 (6 bases). The CDR3 is 15 amino acids. V lost 5 bases, J lost 0 bases, and 11 bases lay in between. The V gene's germline CDR1 is SGHNT and CDR2 YENEEA.